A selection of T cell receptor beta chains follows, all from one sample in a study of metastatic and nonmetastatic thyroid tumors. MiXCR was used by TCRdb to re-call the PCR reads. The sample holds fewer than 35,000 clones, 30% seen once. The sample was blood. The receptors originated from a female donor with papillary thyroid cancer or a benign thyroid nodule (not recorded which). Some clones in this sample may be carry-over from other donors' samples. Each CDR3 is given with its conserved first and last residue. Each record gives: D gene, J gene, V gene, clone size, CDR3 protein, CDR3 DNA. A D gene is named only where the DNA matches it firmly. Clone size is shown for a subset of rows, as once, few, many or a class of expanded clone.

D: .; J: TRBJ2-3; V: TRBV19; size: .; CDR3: CASSRGGADTQYF; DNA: TGTGCCAGTAGCCGCGGAGGAGCAGATACGCAGTATTTT
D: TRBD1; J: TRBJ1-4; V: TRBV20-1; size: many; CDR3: CSARVDGTGDEKLFF; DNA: TGCAGTGCTAGAGTTGACGGGACAGGGGACGAAAAACTGTTTTTT
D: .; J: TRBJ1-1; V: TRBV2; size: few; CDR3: CASRNTEAFF; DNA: TGTGCCAGCCGGAACACTGAAGCTTTCTTT
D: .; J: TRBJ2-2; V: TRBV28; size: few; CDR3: CASSVGTIIGELFF; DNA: TGTGCCAGCAGCGTCGGGACGATCATAGGGGAGCTGTTTTTT
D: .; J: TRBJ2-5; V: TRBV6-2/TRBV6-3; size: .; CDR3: CASSPQETQYF; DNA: TGTGCCAGCAGCCCCCAAGAGACCCAGTACTTC
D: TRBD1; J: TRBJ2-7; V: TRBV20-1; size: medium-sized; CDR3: CSARAGTARNYEQYF; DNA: TGCAGTGCTAGGGCCGGGACAGCTAGAAACTACGAGCAGTACTTC
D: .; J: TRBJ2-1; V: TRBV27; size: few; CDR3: CASRGFSYNEQFF; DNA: TGTGCCAGCAGGGGATTCTCCTACAATGAGCAGTTCTTC
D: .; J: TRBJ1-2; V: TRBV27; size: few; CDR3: CASSFRSGQLGGYTF; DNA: TGTGCCAGCAGTTTTAGATCAGGACAGTTAGGCGGCTACACCTTC
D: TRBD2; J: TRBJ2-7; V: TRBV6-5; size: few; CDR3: CASSYVAGAGEQYF; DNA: TGTGCCAGCAGTTACGTAGCGGGAGCGGGCGAGCAGTACTTC
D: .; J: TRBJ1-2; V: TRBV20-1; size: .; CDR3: CSARVGSGYGYTF; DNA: TGCAGTGCTAGAGTGGGTTCGGGCTATGGCTACACCTTC
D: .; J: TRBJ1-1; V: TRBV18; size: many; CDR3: CASSPELGPERAFF; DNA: TGTGCCAGCTCACCTGAACTAGGCCCAGAGAGAGCTTTCTTT
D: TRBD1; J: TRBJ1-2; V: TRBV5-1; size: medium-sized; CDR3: CASSVDRDYGYTF; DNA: TGCGCCAGCAGCGTCGACAGGGACTATGGCTACACCTTC
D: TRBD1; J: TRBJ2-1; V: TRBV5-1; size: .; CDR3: CASSPSTGTSYNEQFF; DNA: TGCGCCAGCAGCCCATCGACAGGGACCTCCTACAATGAGCAGTTCTTC
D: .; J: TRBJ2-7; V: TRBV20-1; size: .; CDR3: CSARVGVQGEQYF; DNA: TGCAGTGCTAGAGTGGGGGTACAAGGAGAGCAGTACTTC
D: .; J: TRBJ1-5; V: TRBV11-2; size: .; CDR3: CASSLGFRGTEVGGPQHF; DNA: TGTGCCAGCAGTTTAGGGTTTCGGGGCACGGAGGTTGGTGGGCCCCAGCATTTT
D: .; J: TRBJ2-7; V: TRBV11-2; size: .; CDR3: CASSLVEGGIYEQYF; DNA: TGTGCCAGCAGCTTAGTGGAGGGGGGGATATACGAGCAGTACTTC
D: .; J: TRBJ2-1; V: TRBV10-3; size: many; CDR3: CAISGGVRNEQFF; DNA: TGTGCCATCAGTGGGGGGGTTAGAAATGAGCAGTTCTTC
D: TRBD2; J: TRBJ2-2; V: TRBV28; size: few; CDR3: CASRNSGVPTGELFF; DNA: TGTGCCAGCAGGAATAGCGGGGTCCCCACCGGGGAGCTGTTTTTT
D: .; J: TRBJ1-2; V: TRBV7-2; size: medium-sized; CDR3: CASSSTNYGYTF; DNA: TGTGCCAGCAGCTCGACCAACTATGGCTACACCTTC
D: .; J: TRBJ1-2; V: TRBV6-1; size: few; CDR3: CASSPGGGYGYTF; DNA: TGTGCCAGCAGTCCGGGAGGGGGCTATGGCTACACCTTC
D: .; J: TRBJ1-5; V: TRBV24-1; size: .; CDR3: CATSEGAGPNQPQHF; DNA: TGTGCCACCAGTGAGGGCGCAGGGCCCAATCAGCCCCAGCATTTT
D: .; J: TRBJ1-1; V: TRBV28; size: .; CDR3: CASSQLARGAAVAFF; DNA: TGTGCCAGCAGTCAACTCGCAAGGGGGGCAGCAGTTGCTTTCTTT
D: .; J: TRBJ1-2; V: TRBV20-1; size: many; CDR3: CSVEAKANYGYTF; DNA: TGCAGTGTAGAGGCTAAGGCTAACTATGGCTACACCTTC
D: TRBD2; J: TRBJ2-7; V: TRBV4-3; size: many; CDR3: CASSQLAGGPSNEQYF; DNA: TGCGCCAGCAGCCAGCTAGCGGGAGGGCCCTCGAACGAGCAGTACTTC
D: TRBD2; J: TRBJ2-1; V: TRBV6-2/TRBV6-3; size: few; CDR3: CASSYSGGSHNEQFF; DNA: TGTGCCAGCAGTTATAGCGGGGGTAGCCACAATGAGCAGTTCTTC
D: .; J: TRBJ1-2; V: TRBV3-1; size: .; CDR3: CASGMGRGYTF; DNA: TGTGCCAGCGGGATGGGTCGGGGCTACACCTTC
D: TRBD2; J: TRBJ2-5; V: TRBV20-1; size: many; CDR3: CSARGLAGAETQYF; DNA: TGCAGTGCCAGGGGACTAGCGGGAGCGGAGACCCAGTACTTC
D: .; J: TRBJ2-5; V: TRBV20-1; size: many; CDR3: CSARASRDVETQYF; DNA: TGCAGTGCTAGAGCCTCGCGGGACGTCGAGACCCAGTACTTC
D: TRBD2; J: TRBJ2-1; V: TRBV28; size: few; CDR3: CASNPLDQRGHNEQFF; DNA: TGTGCCAGCAACCCCCTTGACCAGCGGGGCCACAATGAGCAGTTCTTC
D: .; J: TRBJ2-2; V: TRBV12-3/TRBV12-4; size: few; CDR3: CASSTYSELFF; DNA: TGTGCCAGCAGTACCTACTCGGAGCTGTTTTTT
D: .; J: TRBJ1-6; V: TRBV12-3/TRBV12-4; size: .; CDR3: CASSLNNSPLHF; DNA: TGTGCCAGCAGTTTAAACAATTCACCCCTCCACTTT
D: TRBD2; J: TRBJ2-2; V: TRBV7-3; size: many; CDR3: CASSQTTSGANTGELFF; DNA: TGTGCCAGCAGCCAAACGACTAGCGGGGCGAACACCGGGGAGCTGTTTTTT
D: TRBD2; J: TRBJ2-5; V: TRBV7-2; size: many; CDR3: CASSLVASGWETQYF; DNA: TGTGCCAGCAGCTTAGTGGCTAGCGGGTGGGAGACCCAGTACTTC
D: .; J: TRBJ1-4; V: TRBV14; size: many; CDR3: CASSRQATNEKLFF; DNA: TGTGCCAGCAGCAGACAAGCAACTAATGAAAAACTGTTTTTT
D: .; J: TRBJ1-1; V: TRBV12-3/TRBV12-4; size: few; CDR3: CASGLGGTNTEAFF; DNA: TGTGCCAGCGGTTTAGGGGGGACGAACACTGAAGCTTTCTTT
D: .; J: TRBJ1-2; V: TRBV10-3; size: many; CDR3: CAISSDNYGYTF; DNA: TGTGCCATCAGTTCAGACAACTATGGCTACACCTTC
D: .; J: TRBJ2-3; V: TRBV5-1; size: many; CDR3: CASSLPKAGNTDTQYF; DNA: TGCGCCAGCAGCTTGCCGAAAGCGGGTAACACAGATACGCAGTATTTT
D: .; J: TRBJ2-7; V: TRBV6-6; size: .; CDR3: CASSYSRIPYEQYF; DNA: TGTGCCAGCAGTTACTCGCGGATACCCTACGAGCAGTACTTC
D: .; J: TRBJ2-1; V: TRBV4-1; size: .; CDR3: CASSQIDILSYNEQFF; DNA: TGCGCCAGCAGCCAAATAGACATTTTGTCCTACAATGAGCAGTTCTTC
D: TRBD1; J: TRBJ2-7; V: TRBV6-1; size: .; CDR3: CASSGGQGVYEQYF; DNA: TGTGCCAGCAGTGGCGGACAGGGAGTCTACGAGCAGTACTTC
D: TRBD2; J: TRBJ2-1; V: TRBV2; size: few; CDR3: CASSGASGRSEQFF; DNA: TGTGCCAGCAGTGGGGCTAGCGGGAGAAGCGAGCAGTTCTTC
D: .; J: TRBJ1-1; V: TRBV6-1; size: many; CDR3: CASSLQGHTEAFF; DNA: TGTGCCAGCAGTTTGCAGGGTCACACTGAAGCTTTCTTT
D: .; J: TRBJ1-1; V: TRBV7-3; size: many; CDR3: CASSPDGGDNTEAFF; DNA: TGTGCCAGCAGCCCCGACGGGGGCGATAACACTGAAGCTTTCTTT
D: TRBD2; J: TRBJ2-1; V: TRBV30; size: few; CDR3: CAWSRRGRGSNNEQFF; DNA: TGTGCCTGGAGCAGGCGCGGGAGGGGTTCTAACAATGAGCAGTTCTTC
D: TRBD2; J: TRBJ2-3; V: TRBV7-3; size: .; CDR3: CASSLRAGGSTDTQYF; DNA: TGTGCCAGCAGCTTAAGGGCGGGAGGTAGCACAGATACGCAGTATTTT
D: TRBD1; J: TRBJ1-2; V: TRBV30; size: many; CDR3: CAWSRGQGAHGYTF; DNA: TGTGCCTGGTCCAGGGGACAGGGGGCACATGGCTACACCTTC
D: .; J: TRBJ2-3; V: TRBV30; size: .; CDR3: CAWSVGVGGVTDTQYF; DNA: TGTGCCTGGAGTGTAGGGGTGGGAGGAGTCACAGATACGCAGTATTTT
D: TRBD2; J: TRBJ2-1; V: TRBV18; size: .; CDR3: CASSPPSAGGGNEQFF; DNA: TGTGCCAGCTCACCACCAAGTGCGGGAGGGGGCAATGAGCAGTTCTTC
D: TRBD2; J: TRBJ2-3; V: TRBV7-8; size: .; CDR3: CASSLRLADTDTQYF; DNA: TGTGCCAGCAGCTTACGACTAGCGGACACAGATACGCAGTATTTT
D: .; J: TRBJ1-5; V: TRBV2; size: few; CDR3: CASRRGGGQPQHF; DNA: TGTGCCAGCAGGAGGGGAGGGGGGCAGCCCCAGCATTTT
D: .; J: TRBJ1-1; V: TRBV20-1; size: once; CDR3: CSASKQANTEAFF; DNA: TGCAGTGCTAGTAAGCAGGCGAACACTGAAGCTTTCTTT
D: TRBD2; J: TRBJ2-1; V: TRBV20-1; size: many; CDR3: CSARTSGTHNEQFF; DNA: TGCAGTGCTAGGACTAGCGGGACACACAATGAGCAGTTCTTC
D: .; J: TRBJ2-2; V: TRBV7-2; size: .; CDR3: CASSLVVGELFF; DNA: TGTGCCAGCAGCTTAGTGGTCGGGGAGCTGTTTTTT
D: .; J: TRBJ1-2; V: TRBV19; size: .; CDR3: CASSIDKGTENYGYTF; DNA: TGTGCCAGTAGTATAGATAAGGGGACGGAGAACTATGGCTACACCTTC
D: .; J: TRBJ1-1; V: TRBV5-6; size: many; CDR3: CASSLDINTEAFF; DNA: TGTGCCAGCAGCTTGGACATAAACACTGAAGCTTTCTTT
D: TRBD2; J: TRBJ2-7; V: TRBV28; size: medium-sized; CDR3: CASPPSSGSSYEQYF; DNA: TGTGCCAGCCCCCCTAGTAGCGGGAGCTCCTACGAGCAGTACTTC
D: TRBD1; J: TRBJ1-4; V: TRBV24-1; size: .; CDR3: CATSAGTGGSNEKLFF; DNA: TGTGCCACCAGTGCTGGGACAGGGGGCTCTAATGAAAAACTGTTTTTT
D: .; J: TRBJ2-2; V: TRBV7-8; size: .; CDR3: CASSPDGARGELFF; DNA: TGTGCCAGCAGCCCGGACGGGGCCCGAGGGGAGCTGTTTTTT